Listed below are T cell receptor beta chains from one sample, sequenced in a study of monozygotic twins with inflammatory bowel disease. TCRdb reprocessed the 5' RACE reads; each CDR3 protein has one entry and no DNA is given. This specimen shows 200,000 to 250,000 distinct CDR3 sequences; the ten leading clones hold 7.7%. Sequencing input: blood. These receptors were collected from a human donor with ulcerative colitis or Crohn's disease, or a healthy co-twin of an affected twin (not recorded which). Both conserved end residues are part of each CDR3.

J	V	CDR3
TRBJ1-1	TRBV5-1	CASSFAWGVNTEAFF
TRBJ2-2	TRBV4-1	CASSQDRDRVWGPNTGELFF
TRBJ1-1	TRBV7-2	CASSILAGTGEAFF
TRBJ2-7	TRBV15	CATSTTPDSSYEQYF
TRBJ2-7	TRBV6-2/TRBV6-3	CASSIGGQGYEQYF
TRBJ1-5	TRBV4-2	CASSQEDPNQPQHF
TRBJ2-5	TRBV5-6	CASSLVASGAPGETQYF
TRBJ2-7	TRBV3-1	CASSPGDRRVSQYF
TRBJ1-2	TRBV4-3	CASSQDRDTRAYGYTF
TRBJ2-7	TRBV4-3	CASSSGRIRSAAYEQYF
TRBJ2-3	TRBV5-1	CVSSRTGTTRTDTQYF
TRBJ2-7	TRBV18	CASSPPPGTYEQYF
TRBJ2-7	TRBV5-6	CASSLIESLHEQYF
TRBJ2-2	TRBV3-1	CASTQTSGGASTGELFF
TRBJ2-5	TRBV20-1	CSARDGQGAQETQYF
TRBJ1-1	TRBV5-1	CASSLTALPNTEAFF
TRBJ2-3	TRBV18	CASSPPGRGLGPSTDTQYF
TRBJ2-1	TRBV4-1	CASSPRGGLNNEQFF
TRBJ2-4	TRBV7-2	CASSLSIGTRANIQYF
TRBJ2-4	TRBV15	CATMAGGFPPKNIQYF
TRBJ2-1	TRBV4-3	CASSQDRAGGPSDEQFF
TRBJ2-1	TRBV7-9	CASSHTGTGVSYNEQFF
TRBJ1-6	TRBV30	CAWSYRDRSNSPLHF
TRBJ2-1	TRBV6-1	CASSEAGTTFHEQFF
TRBJ1-1	TRBV3-1	CASSQGLANTEAFF
TRBJ1-6	TRBV6-1	CASNGQGFSPLHF
TRBJ2-7	TRBV5-4	CASSLSWGGGYEQYF
TRBJ1-1	TRBV18	CASSPTNVNTEAFF
TRBJ1-2	TRBV7-9	CASSLVSQEYGYTF
TRBJ2-3	TRBV5-6	CASRRRGTGAAISSTDTQYF
TRBJ2-3	TRBV20-1	CSATETSGRVSTDTQYF
TRBJ2-1	TRBV30	CAWSGGRASYNEQFF
TRBJ2-4	TRBV7-8	CASSLARGQGRNIQYF
TRBJ2-1	TRBV6-5	CASSYSILAGSHEQFF
TRBJ2-1	TRBV18	CASSPGESPIEQFF
TRBJ1-1	TRBV20-1	CSARGTGGGRGTEAFF
TRBJ1-1	TRBV12-3/TRBV12-4	CASSPDVGEAFF
TRBJ1-1	TRBV20-1	CSASWLTEAFF
TRBJ1-3	TRBV3-1	CASSLSIGGRNTIYF
TRBJ1-1	TRBV20-1	CSAQATWPEAFF